This TCR beta chain was identified during a study of T cell changes during pregnancy in multiple sclerosis. Germline CDR1 and CDR2: MNHEY and SVGAGI. This CDR3 has 15 amino acids. The ends were cut back, 0 bases at V and 4 bases at J, with 12 bases in the middle. Clones were sequenced by immunoSEQ multiplex PCR, and TCRdb holds only the in-frame ones, with some missing. The sample has some 60,000 clones; 90% to 95% are singletons. The source material was peripheral blood, sampled after pregnancy. The rearrangement links TRBV6-5 to TRBJ2-5; D might be TRBD2 (6 bases). This TCR was sampled from a female donor with multiple sclerosis, enrolled in a pregnancy study. CDR3 region: CASSYSGGMRETQYF. The CDR3, as DNA: TGTGCCAGCAGTTACTCTGGCGGGATGCGAGAGACCCAGTACTTC.